This TCR beta chain emerged from a study of T cell repertoires in cytomegalovirus infection. Study as a whole: Matching HLA type, along with CMV infection, was indicated by public TCR beta signatures.

TCRdb independently ran MiXCR on the reads; one entry per CDR3 protein. The data show about 130,000 distinct CDR3 sequences, roughly 9% seen once. Study observations and caveats: CMV carriers with the relevant HLA were identified by cumulative public TCR beta family frequency.

V was cut by 2 bases and J by 3 bases, with 13 bases left in between. Germline CDR1 and CDR2: KGHSH and LQKENI. This CDR3 has 15 residues. About this clonotype: The target antigen is unknown.

V usage is TRBV18 and J usage is TRBJ1-1; D unclear. The sequencing sample was made of PBMCs. The source is a human donor in good health (CMV status not recorded). Some clones in this sample may be carry-over from other donors' samples. The CDR3 DNA is TGTGCCAGCTCACCATTGGTGGGTGTGGACACTGAAGCTTTCTTT. This sequence encodes CASSPLVGVDTEAFF.